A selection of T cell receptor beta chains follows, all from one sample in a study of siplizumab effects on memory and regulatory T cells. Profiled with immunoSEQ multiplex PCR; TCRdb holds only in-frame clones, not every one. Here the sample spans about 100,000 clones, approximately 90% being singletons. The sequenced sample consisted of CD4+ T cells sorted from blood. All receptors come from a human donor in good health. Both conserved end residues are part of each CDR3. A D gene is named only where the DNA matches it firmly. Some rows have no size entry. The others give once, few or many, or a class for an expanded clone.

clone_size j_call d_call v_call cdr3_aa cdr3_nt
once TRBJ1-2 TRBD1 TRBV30 CAGTPQDRGGYGYTF TGTGCCGGAACACCCCAGGACAGGGGAGGCTATGGCTACACCTTC
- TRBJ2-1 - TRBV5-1 CASSSRERSYNEQFF TGCGCCAGCAGCTCGCGGGAACGATCCTACAATGAGCAGTTCTTC
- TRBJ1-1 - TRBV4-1 CASTPPLRAGNTEAFF TGCGCCAGCACCCCCCCGCTCCGGGCGGGGAACACTGAAGCTTTCTTT
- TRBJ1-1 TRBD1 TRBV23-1 CASRRQGDPEAFF TGCGCCAGCAGGCGACAGGGAGACCCTGAAGCTTTCTTT
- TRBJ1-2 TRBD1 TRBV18 CASSPQGTGQGNHGYTF TGTGCCAGCTCACCACAAGGGACGGGACAGGGGAATCATGGCTACACCTTC
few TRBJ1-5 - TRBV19 CASSMAGNQPQHF TGTGCCAGTAGTATGGCAGGCAATCAGCCCCAGCATTTT
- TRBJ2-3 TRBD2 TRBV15 CATSRLTSGIKANTQYF TGTGCCACCAGCAGACTGACTAGCGGGATAAAAGCCAATACGCAGTATTTT
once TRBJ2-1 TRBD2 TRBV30 CAWDTRRTSGGSYNEQFF TGTGCCTGGGACACACGAAGGACTAGCGGGGGCTCCTACAATGAGCAGTTCTTC
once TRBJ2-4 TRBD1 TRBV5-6 CASSLPGQGSDIQYF TGTGCCAGCAGCTTACCGGGACAGGGGTCCGACATTCAGTACTTC
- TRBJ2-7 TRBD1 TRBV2 CASSVTGGEQYF TGTGCCAGCAGTGTGACAGGGGGCGAGCAGTACTTC
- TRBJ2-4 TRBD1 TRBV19 CATTGQGVGNIQYF TGTGCCACCACGGGACAGGGGGTGGGGAACATTCAGTACTTC
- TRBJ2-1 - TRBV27 CASRYLGKNRGEQFF TGTGCCAGCAGATATTTGGGGAAAAATCGAGGTGAGCAGTTCTTC
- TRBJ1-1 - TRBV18 CASSPLDTTEAFF TGTGCCAGCTCACCGCTTGACACCACTGAAGCTTTCTTT
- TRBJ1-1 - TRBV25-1 CASRPANTEAFF TGTGCCAGCAGGCCGGCGAACACTGAAGCTTTCTTT
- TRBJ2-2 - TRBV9 CASSVGPVTGELFF TGTGCCAGCAGCGTAGGACCGGTAACCGGGGAGCTGTTTTTT
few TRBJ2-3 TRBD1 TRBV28 CASRTDSLGTANTDTQYF TGTGCCAGCAGAACCGACAGTCTTGGGACAGCGAACACAGATACGCAGTATTTT
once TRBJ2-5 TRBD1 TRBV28 CASSLSQTGGTETQYF TGTGCCAGCAGTTTATCTCAGACAGGGGGTACGGAGACCCAGTACTTC
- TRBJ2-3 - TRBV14 CASSRVSVGTDTQYF TGTGCCAGCAGCCGGGTCTCTGTCGGCACAGATACGCAGTATTTT
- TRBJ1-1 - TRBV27 CASSLPPNTEAFF TGTGCCAGCAGTCTCCCGCCGAACACTGAAGCTTTCTTT
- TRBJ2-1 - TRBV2 CASSDGLIDNEQFF TGTGCCAGCAGTGACGGACTGATAGACAATGAGCAGTTCTTC
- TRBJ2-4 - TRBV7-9 CASSSGGGGKNIQYF TGTGCCAGCAGCTCTGGAGGGGGCGGCAAAAACATTCAGTACTTC
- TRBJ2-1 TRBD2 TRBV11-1 CASSLLRLAGYNEQFF TGTGCCAGCAGCTTATTACGGCTAGCGGGATACAATGAGCAGTTCTTC
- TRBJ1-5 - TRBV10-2 CASSLGQLNQPQHF TGCGCCAGCAGTTTAGGGCAGCTGAATCAGCCCCAGCATTTT
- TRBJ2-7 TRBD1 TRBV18 CASSPRTTGEQYF TGTGCCAGCTCACCCCGGACGACAGGGGAGCAGTACTTC
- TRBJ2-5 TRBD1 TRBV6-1 CASRLGQGAKTQYF TGTGCCAGCAGACTAGGACAGGGGGCCAAGACCCAGTACTTC
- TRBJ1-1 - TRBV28 CASSLPWPAGNTEAFF TGTGCCAGCAGTTTACCCTGGCCTGCAGGGAACACTGAAGCTTTCTTT
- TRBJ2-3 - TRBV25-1 CASSEGSAQGPDTQYF TGTGCCAGCAGTGAAGGGTCGGCGCAGGGCCCAGATACGCAGTATTTT
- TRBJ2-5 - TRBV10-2 CASSDTQETQYF TGCGCCAGCAGTGATACCCAAGAGACCCAGTACTTC
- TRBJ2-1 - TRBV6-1 CASSEQGLGEQFF TGTGCCAGCAGTGAACAGGGTTTGGGTGAGCAGTTCTTC
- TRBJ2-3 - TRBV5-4 CASSLPGTDTQYF TGTGCCAGCAGCTTACCTGGCACAGATACGCAGTATTTT
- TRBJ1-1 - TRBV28 CASSLDFRKAFF TGTGCCAGCAGTTTAGATTTCAGGAAAGCTTTCTTT
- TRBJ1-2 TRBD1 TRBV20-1 CSAQKQGEYTF TGCAGTGCACAAAAACAGGGGGAGTACACCTTC
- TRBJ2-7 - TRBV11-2 CASSLDRGYEQYF TGTGCCAGCAGCTTAGATCGGGGCTACGAGCAGTACTTC
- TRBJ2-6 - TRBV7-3 CASSLTGGQGLNSRTKSGANVLTF TGTGCCAGCAGCTTAACCGGGGGGCAGGGACTTAATTCCCGTACCAAATCTGGGGCCAACGTCCTGACTTTC
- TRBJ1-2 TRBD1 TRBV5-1 CASSQTGASYGYTF TGCGCCAGCAGCCAGACAGGGGCCAGCTATGGCTACACCTTC
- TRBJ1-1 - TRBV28 CASSSQGVRTEAFF TGTGCCAGCAGTTCTCAGGGTGTGAGGACTGAAGCTTTCTTT
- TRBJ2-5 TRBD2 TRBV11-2 CASSFRLAGGQETQYF TGTGCCAGCAGCTTTAGACTAGCGGGGGGCCAAGAGACCCAGTACTTC
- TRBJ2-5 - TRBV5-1 CASRANNSEAGQETQYF TGCGCCAGCAGAGCGAATAACAGCGAGGCGGGCCAAGAGACCCAGTACTTC
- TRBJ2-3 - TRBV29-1 CSAQRDTQYF TGCAGCGCCCAAAGGGATACGCAGTATTTT
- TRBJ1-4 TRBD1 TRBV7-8 CASSLVRQGASTNEKLFF TGTGCCAGCAGCTTAGTTCGACAGGGGGCCTCAACTAATGAAAAACTGTTTTTT
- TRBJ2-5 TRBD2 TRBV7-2 CASSLGGGRVETQYF TGTGCCAGCAGCTTAGGGGGCGGGAGAGTTGAGACCCAGTACTTC
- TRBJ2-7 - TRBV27 CASSPWDTRYEQYF TGTGCCAGCAGTCCGTGGGACACCAGATACGAGCAGTACTTC
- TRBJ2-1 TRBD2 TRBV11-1 CASSLGASGSPISYNEQFF TGTGCCAGCAGCTTAGGTGCTAGCGGGAGCCCCATATCCTACAATGAGCAGTTCTTC
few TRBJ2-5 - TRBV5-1 CASSITLWGSGETQYF TGCGCCAGCAGTATCACCCTCTGGGGAAGTGGAGAGACCCAGTACTTC
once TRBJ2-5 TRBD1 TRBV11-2 CASSSGTGGRETQYF TGTGCCAGCAGCTCCGGGACAGGGGGCAGAGAGACCCAGTACTTC
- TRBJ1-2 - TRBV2 CASVIRKSYGYTF TGTGCCAGCGTAATTAGGAAAAGCTATGGCTACACCTTC
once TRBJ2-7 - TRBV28 CASIPGLAVYEQYF TGTGCCAGCATCCCGGGACTTGCAGTCTACGAGCAGTACTTC
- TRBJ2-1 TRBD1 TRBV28 CASYRGQPNEQFF TGTGCCAGCTACAGGGGGCAACCGAATGAGCAGTTCTTC
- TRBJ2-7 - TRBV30 CAWSDSYEQYF TGTGCCTGGAGTGATTCCTACGAGCAGTACTTC
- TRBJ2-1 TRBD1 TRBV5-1 CASSLQGGSYNEQFF TGCGCCAGCAGCTTACAGGGGGGATCCTACAATGAGCAGTTCTTC
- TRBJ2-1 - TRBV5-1 CASSFGGSYNEQFF TGCGCCAGCAGCTTTGGAGGGTCCTACAATGAGCAGTTCTTC
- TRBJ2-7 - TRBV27 CASSRGGTYEQYF TGTGCCAGCAGTAGGGGCGGTACCTACGAGCAGTACTTC